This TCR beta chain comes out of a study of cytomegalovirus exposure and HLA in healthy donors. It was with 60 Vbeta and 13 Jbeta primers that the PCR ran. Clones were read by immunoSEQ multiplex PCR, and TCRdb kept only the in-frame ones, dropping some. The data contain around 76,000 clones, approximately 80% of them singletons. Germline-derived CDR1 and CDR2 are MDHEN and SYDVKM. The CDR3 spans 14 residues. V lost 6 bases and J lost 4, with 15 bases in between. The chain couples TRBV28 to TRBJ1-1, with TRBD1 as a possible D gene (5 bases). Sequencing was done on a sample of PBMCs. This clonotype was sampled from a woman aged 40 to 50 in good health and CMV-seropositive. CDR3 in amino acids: CASREPGVLTEAFF. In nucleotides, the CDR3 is TGTGCCAGCAGGGAACCGGGGGTACTCACTGAAGCTTTCTTT.